This T cell receptor beta chain was recovered during a study of blood T cell repertoires in COVID-19. On the study more broadly: T cells, B-cell-depleted T cells, or PBMCs provided the cDNA or gDNA that served as material.

Germline CDR1 and CDR2: KGHSH and LQKENI. CDR3 length equals 18 residues. Losses at the gene ends were 5 bases for V and 5 bases for J; bases not matched to a gene: 10. Original data processing: Estimation of nucleated cell counts relied on the amplification of reference gene primers. Clones were read by immunoSEQ multiplex PCR, and TCRdb kept only the in-frame ones, dropping some. That table supplies the V and J calls and clone size; D and trimming were determined from the DNA. The data contain 170,000 or so clones, 80% to 85% of them singletons. The chain carries TRBV18 and TRBJ2-3; 16 nucleotides match TRBD2. The sequencing input was peripheral blood. The sequence derives from a woman aged 60-70 years with acute or convalescent COVID-19. The CDR3 sequence: CASSAGTSGGAAKDTQYF. The CDR3 DNA is TGTGCCAGCTCAGCGGGGACTAGCGGGGGGGCCGCGAAAGATACGCAGTATTTT.